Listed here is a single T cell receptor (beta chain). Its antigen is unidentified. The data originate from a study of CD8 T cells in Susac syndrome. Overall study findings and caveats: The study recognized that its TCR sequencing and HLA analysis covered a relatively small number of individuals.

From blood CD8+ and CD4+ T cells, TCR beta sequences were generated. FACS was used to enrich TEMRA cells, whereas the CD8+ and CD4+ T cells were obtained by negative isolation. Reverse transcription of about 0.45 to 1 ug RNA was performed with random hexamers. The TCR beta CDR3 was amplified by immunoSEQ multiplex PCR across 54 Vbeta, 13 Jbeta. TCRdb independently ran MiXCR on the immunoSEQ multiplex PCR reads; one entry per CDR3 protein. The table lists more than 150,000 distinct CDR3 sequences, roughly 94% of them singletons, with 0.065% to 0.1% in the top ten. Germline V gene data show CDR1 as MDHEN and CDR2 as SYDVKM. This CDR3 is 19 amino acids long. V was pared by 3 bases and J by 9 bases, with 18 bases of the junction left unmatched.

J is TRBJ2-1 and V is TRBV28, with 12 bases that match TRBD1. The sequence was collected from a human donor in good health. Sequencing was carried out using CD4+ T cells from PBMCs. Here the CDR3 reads CASSFRFTGTGGVRGEQFF. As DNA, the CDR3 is TGTGCCAGCAGTTTCCGATTCACCGGGACAGGGGGCGTGAGGGGTGAGCAGTTCTTC.